These 2 T cell receptor beta chains were all obtained from the same sample, sequenced in a study of human T cells and chemical hapten exposure. The time point: patch test 2, 6 weeks after DPC sensitization. Treatment: therapeutic diphenylcyclopropenone sensitization with weekly scalp DPC. Using its own MiXCR run on the RACE reads, TCRdb lists one record per CDR3 protein. The sample consists of about 54,000 distinct CDR3 sequences, 9.5% to 10% of them appearing once. Sequencing used whole blood, obtained in connection with sensitization to the hapten diphenylcyclopropenone (DPC). Source of these receptors: a woman between 45 and 60 years old with alopecia areata. Some clones in this sample may be carry-over from other donors' samples.

At least ten counts were recorded for this clonotype. The chain uses TRBV7-2 and TRBJ2-7; TRBD1 might be the D (5 bases). V was shortened by 4 bases and J by 2 bases, with 6 bases between the two germline ends. The CDR3 contains 12 residues. Germline assignment: CDR1 SGHTA and CDR2 FQGNSA. CDR3 nucleotide sequence: TGTGCCAGCAGCTCGGACACCTACGAGCAGTACTTC. This translates into CASSSDTYEQYF.

This clonotype was recorded many times. V and J are TRBV11-2 and TRBJ2-5; tentative D call: TRBD2 (6 bases). Germline-derived CDR1 and CDR2 are SGHAT and FQNNGV. V was trimmed by 6 bases and J by 0 bases, leaving 14 bases between them. CDR3 length equals 15 residues. Written as DNA, the CDR3 is TGTGCCAGCAGTTTTAACGGAGGGCACCAAGAGACCCAGTACTTC. It specifies CASSFNGGHQETQYF.